Included here is one T cell receptor (beta chain) sequence, with context. The antigen remains undetermined. Germline CDR1 is SGHTA and CDR2 is FQGTGA. CDR3 length equals 13 residues. V was pared by 5 bases and J by 4 bases, with 10 bases between. Clones were read by immunoSEQ multiplex PCR, and TCRdb kept only the in-frame ones, dropping some. The sample contains around 12,000 clones, approximately 77% of which appear only once. The entry originates in a study of immune evolution from preneoplasia to lung adenocarcinoma. Study results and limitations: Normal lung had the highest top T cell clone frequencies.

The chain couples TRBV7-3 to TRBJ2-3; D is uncertain. Input material: FFPE minimally invasive lung adenocarcinoma tissue. This TCR was sampled from a person aged 70 to 79 with lung adenocarcinoma. CDR3 nucleotides: TGTGCCAGCAGCCCGTTCCAGGCAGATACGCAGTATTTT. Its translation: CASSPFQADTQYF.